The 4 T cell receptor beta chains reported below all come from one sample, sequenced in a study of blood T cell repertoires in COVID-19. This table comes from immunoSEQ multiplex PCR, and its TCRdb copy is limited to in-frame clones, with some not included. The sample lists 250,000 to 400,000 clones, 85% occurring once. Sequencing was done on a sample of PBMCs or T cells enriched from blood (not recorded which). The receptors here all came from a woman between 25 and 40 years old who had been exposed to COVID-19.

The V gene is TRBV28, the J gene TRBJ1-1; 12 nucleotides line up with TRBD1. This CDR3 contains 14 residues. The V and J ends lost 4 bases and 6 bases, in that order; junction bases with no gene match: 3. CDR1 MDHEN and CDR2 SYDVKM come from the germline V gene. The CDR3 sequence: CASSSGQGAPEAFF. CDR3 DNA: TGTGCCAGCAGTTCGGGACAGGGGGCCCCTGAAGCTTTCTTT. Full variable domain (rest looked up from reference TRBV28 and TRBJ1-1): DVKVTQSSRYLVKRTGEKVFLECVQDMDHENMFWYRQDPGLGLRLIYFSYDVKMKEKGDIPEGYSVSREKKERFSLILESASTNQTSMYLCASSSGQGAPEAFFGQGTRLTVV.

This chain joins TRBV4-3 and TRBJ2-5; 8 nucleotides match TRBD2. Germline V lookup: CDR1 LGHNA, CDR2 YSLEER. CDR3 length: 17 amino acids. Germline trimming cut 1 base from V and 2 bases from J; bases unmatched to any gene: 9. CDR3: CASSQVGLAGLQETQYF. The DNA for the CDR3 is TGCGCCAGCAGCCAAGTAGGGCTAGCGGGCCTGCAAGAGACCCAGTACTTC.

With respect to this clone: The junction departs from the called germline gene at one end, perhaps through a read error. The chain is built from TRBV4-3 and TRBJ2-3; 10 nucleotides line up with TRBD2. The CDR3 has 14 amino acids. CDR1 is LGHNA and CDR2 is YSLEER in the germline V gene. CDR3 in amino acids: CASSQLSSGGLFYF. The DNA of the CDR3 is TGCGCCAGCAGCCAATTATCTAGCGGGGGCCTCTTCTACTTT.

J is TRBJ2-7 and V is TRBV29-1; perhaps TRBD1 as D (6 bases). Germline V gene lookup returns CDR1 SQVTM and CDR2 ANQGSEA. The CDR3 is made up of 15 amino acids. V dropped 7 bases and J dropped 0 bases, with 19 bases sitting between them. The CDR3 protein is CSAIPGAGTSYEQYF. DNA for the CDR3: TGCAGCGCAATTCCAGGGGCCGGGACCTCCTACGAGCAGTACTTC.